Following are 4 T cell receptor beta chains from one sample sequenced in a study of blood T cells in healthy people across ages. Alongside a J-beta primer mix, a sample-barcoded 5' primer served in a second PCR lasting roughly 7 to 11 cycles. TCRdb used MiXCR to reprocess the 5' RACE reads, holding one entry per CDR3 protein. This table holds 700,000 to 950,000 distinct CDR3 sequences, about three fifths found once. Sequenced input: blood. These receptors all come from a young man in good health.

V gene TRBV25-1 combines with J gene TRBJ2-7; D is uncertain. V gave up 7 bases and J gave up 0 bases, with 10 bases separating them. Germline CDR1 reads MGHDK; CDR2 reads SYGVNS. The CDR3 length is 13 residues. The CDR3 bases are TGTGCCAGCACACCCGTGGGCTCCTACGAGCAGTACTTC. As protein: CASTPVGSYEQYF.

V is TRBV2 and J is TRBJ2-5, with D perhaps assigned TRBD1 or TRBD2 (5 bases each). V lost 6 bases to trimming and J lost 11 bases, with 19 bases between them. The CDR3 runs to 13 residues. The germline CDR1 and CDR2 sequences are SNHLY and FYNNEI. This CDR3 reads CASRDSGYREQYF. The CDR3 DNA reads as TGTGCCAGCAGGGACTCAGGGTATCGTGAGCAGTACTTC.

The chain is built from TRBV29-1 and TRBJ2-2, with D maybe TRBD1 (5 bases). The germline CDR1 and CDR2 sequences are SQVTM and ANQGSEA. Trimming took off 6 bases at V and 2 bases at J, with 13 bases between the two ends. CDR3 length equals 14 residues. The CDR3 sequence: CSVAQGLNTGELFF. The CDR3 nucleotides are TGCAGCGTCGCTCAGGGTCTAAACACCGGGGAGCTGTTTTTT.

This clonotype was recorded once. V and J are TRBV19 and TRBJ2-3, with D possibly TRBD1 on 5 matching bases. This CDR3 is 16 amino acids long. Trimming took 3 bases from V and 1 from J, leaving 14 bases between them. Germline V gene sequence: CDR1 LNHDA, CDR2 SQIVND (reference sequence). The CDR3 sequence is CASSMNRNSGTDTQYF. The CDR3, as DNA: TGTGCCAGTAGTATGAACAGGAACTCGGGCACAGATACGCAGTATTTT. The whole variable domain, remainder taken from reference TRBV19 and TRBJ2-3, is DGGITQSPKYLFRKEGQNVTLSCEQNLNHDAMYWYRQDPGQGLRLIYYSQIVNDFQKGDIAEGYSVSREKKESFPLTVTSAQKNPTAFYLCASSMNRNSGTDTQYFGPGTRLTVL.